What follows are 17 T cell receptor beta chains derived from one specimen sequenced in a study of blood T cell repertoires in COVID-19. Some clones are missing from TCRdb's copy, which holds only in-frame ones; the method was immunoSEQ multiplex PCR. Among approximately 160,000 clones listed, approximately 88% were seen once. Sequenced input: peripheral blood. These TCRs come from a woman older than 75 with active or convalescent COVID-19.

This clone has only a few counts. This chain joins TRBV27 and TRBJ1-3, with unresolved D. The CDR3 is 16 amino acids. Trimming cost V 4 bases and J 4 bases, with 17 bases left between them. CDR1 is MNHEY and CDR2 is SMNVEV in the germline V gene (reference sequence). CDR3 bases: TGTGCCAGCAGTTCCCAAGGGTCTAGCGGAGGAAACACCATATATTTT. This gives the protein CASSSQGSSGGNTIYF.

V gene TRBV5-1 combines with J gene TRBJ2-3; a weak D match, TRBD2 (6 bases). The ends were cut back, 0 bases at V and 3 bases at J, with 14 bases in the middle. The CDR3 totals 16 residues. CDR1 is SGHRS and CDR2 is YFSETQ in the germline V gene. The CDR3: CASSLGGTRLTDTQYF. DNA of the CDR3: TGCGCCAGCAGCTTGGGCGGGACCCGACTAACAGATACGCAGTATTTT.

The V call is TRBV1, the J call TRBJ2-2; the table's D call, TRBD2, has no DNA check behind it. TRBV1 is a pseudogene segment. CDR3 length equals 16 residues. CDR3 bases: TGCACCAGCACATCTCGTCCACGACCGGGTGCCGGGGAGCTGTTTTTT. Protein sequence: CTSTSRPRPGAGELFF.

V gene TRBV7-2 combines with J gene TRBJ1-2; a possible D gene is TRBD1 (6 bases). The germline V gene encodes CDR1 SGHTA and CDR2 FQGNSA. Trimming left V 0 bases short and J 5 bases short, with 10 bases between. The CDR3 runs to 14 residues. In nucleotides, the CDR3 is TGTGCCAGCAGCTTAGCAGGCGGACAGTATGGCTACACCTTC. Its protein product is CASSLAGGQYGYTF. Full variable domain (remainder filled in from reference TRBV7-2 and TRBJ1-2): GAGVSQSPSNKVTEKGKDVELRCDPISGHTALYWYRQSLGQGLEFLIYFQGNSAPDKSGLPSDRFSAERTGGSVSTLTIQRTQQEDSAVYLCASSLAGGQYGYTFGSGTRLTVV.

This chain uses TRBV5-4 with TRBJ1-1; 9 positions match TRBD1. This CDR3 spans 15 amino acids. V lost 0 bases to trimming and J lost 6 bases; unmatched junction nucleotides: 6. Germline CDR1 reads SGHNT; CDR2 reads YYREEE (reference sequence). CDR3 coding DNA: TGTGCCAGCAGCTTGGGACAGGGGGACTACTCTGAAGCTTTCTTT. Amino acids: CASSLGQGDYSEAFF.

The rearrangement links TRBV12-5 to TRBJ2-5; 13 nucleotides align to TRBD2. The V gene's germline CDR1 is LGHNT and CDR2 FRNRAP. V lost 0 bases, J lost 4 bases, and 2 bases stayed unmatched. The CDR3 is 16 residues long. CDR3 protein: CASGLVLAGGPETQYF. For the CDR3, the DNA is TGTGCTAGTGGTTTGGTACTAGCGGGGGGGCCAGAGACCCAGTACTTC.

This chain joins TRBV7-2 and TRBJ2-7, with a possible D match to TRBD1 (5 bases). The CDR3 covers 15 residues. V lost 1 base and J 2 bases, leaving 12 bases between the germline ends. Germline CDR1 is SGHTA and CDR2 is FQGNSA. The CDR3 sequence is CASSLDFRGPYEQYF. The CDR3 DNA reads TGTGCCAGCAGCTTAGATTTTAGGGGTCCCTACGAGCAGTACTTC.

This sequence joins TRBV10-3 and TRBJ2-1, with D maybe TRBD2 (7 bases). Trimming shortened V by 6 bases and J by 0 bases, and 30 bases separated the two germline ends. The CDR3 has 21 residues. Per germline, CDR1 ENHRY and CDR2 SYGVKD. The CDR3 loop is CAISGSLVGGGDSSSYNEQFF. The CDR3 DNA sequence: TGTGCCATCAGCGGTTCCCTGGTAGGGGGGGGAGACTCGAGCTCCTACAATGAGCAGTTCTTC.

The rearrangement joins TRBV7-2 to TRBJ1-2, with 9 bases that match TRBD1. CDR1 SGHTA and CDR2 FQGNSA come from the germline V gene. The CDR3 totals 14 residues. Trimming took 4 bases from V and 2 from J; bases not matched to a gene: 2. CDR3 nucleotide sequence: TGTGCCAGCAGCTCTACAGGGGGCAACTATGGCTACACCTTC. It encodes CASSSTGGNYGYTF.

Concerning this clone: This CDR3 is also generated by other DNA sequences in the sample. The rearrangement joins TRBV9 to TRBJ2-7, with unresolved D. Germline V gene sequence: CDR1 SGDLS, CDR2 YYNGEE. V shed 2 bases and J shed 3 bases, with 9 bases lying between them. This CDR3 is 13 amino acids long. The chain's CDR3 is CASSVSPNYEQYF. The CDR3 region has the DNA TGTGCCAGCAGCGTCTCCCCTAACTACGAGCAGTACTTC.

The genes are TRBV7-9 and TRBJ2-1, with D perhaps TRBD1 (5 bases). Germline V CDR1 and CDR2: SEHNR, FQNEAQ (reference sequence). The CDR3 totals 14 residues. V was cut by 2 bases and J by 9 bases, with 14 bases left in between. CDR3 DNA: TGTGCCAGCAGCTTAAACTCCTTCAGGGCTGAGCAGTTCTTC. Protein sequence: CASSLNSFRAEQFF. The whole variable domain, filled in from reference TRBV7-9 and TRBJ2-1, reads DTGVSQNPRHKITKRGQNVTFRCDPISEHNRLYWYRQTLGQGPEFLTYFQNEAQLEKSRLLSDRFSAERPKGSFSTLEIQRTEQGDSAMYLCASSLNSFRAEQFFGPGTRLTVL.

V is TRBV19 and J is TRBJ2-2, with TRBD2 as a possible D gene (5 bases). Trimming took 3 bases from V and 3 from J, leaving 8 bases between them. CDR3 length: 14 residues. From germline, CDR1 is LNHDA and CDR2 SQIVND (reference sequence). The CDR3 protein is CASSMTGYTGELFF. CDR3 DNA sequence: TGTGCCAGTAGTATGACGGGGTACACCGGGGAGCTGTTTTTT.

V and J are TRBV4-3 and TRBJ2-1; D might be TRBD1 (6 bases). Germline V gives CDR1 LGHNA, CDR2 YSLEER. Trimming left V 1 base short and J 0 bases short, with 10 bases between. CDR3 size: 16 residues. The CDR3 sequence: CASSQADRPSYNEQFF. The CDR3 nucleotides are TGCGCCAGCAGCCAAGCAGACAGGCCCTCCTACAATGAGCAGTTCTTC.

The rearrangement joins TRBV14 to TRBJ1-1, with D possibly TRBD1 on 6 matching bases. V lost 6 bases to trimming and J lost 5 bases, with 13 bases between them. This CDR3 contains 13 residues. Germline CDR1 SGHDN, CDR2 FVKESK. This chain's CDR3 is CASSLQGTTEAFF. The CDR3 DNA is TGTGCCAGCAGTTTACAGGGTACGACTGAAGCTTTCTTT.

The chain recombines TRBV21-1 with TRBJ1-1; TRBD1 is the table's D call and was not checked against the DNA. TRBV21-1 is a pseudogene segment. The CDR3 loop spans 15 amino acids. The CDR3 loop reads CASSSIWTENTEAFF. The CDR3, as DNA: TGTGCCAGCAGCAGTATATGGACAGAGAACACTGAAGCTTTCTTT.

This clone was seen more than once but under ten times. V and J are TRBV5-4 and TRBJ2-7, with D unclear. Trimming pared 0 bases from V and 1 base from J, leaving 8 bases between. CDR1 SGHNT and CDR2 YYREEE come from the germline V gene (reference sequence). The CDR3 totals 14 residues. CDR3 region: CASSLGQASYEQYF. CDR3 DNA: TGTGCCAGCAGCTTGGGGCAGGCTTCCTACGAGCAGTACTTC.

The chain employs TRBV4-1 and TRBJ2-2, with D possibly being TRBD1 (6 bases). The V end lost 4 bases, the J end lost 0 bases, and 15 bases lay between the germline ends. This CDR3 comprises 17 residues. CDR1 is MGHRA and CDR2 is YSYEKL in the germline V gene. The CDR3 sequence is CASSRGQTISNTGELFF. The CDR3 DNA is TGCGCCAGCAGCCGCGGACAGACCATTTCGAACACCGGGGAGCTGTTTTTT.